The entry below describes one T cell receptor beta chain. These data come from a study of control samples from healthy donors and cancer patients. Some clones are missing from TCRdb's copy, which holds only in-frame ones; the method was immunoSEQ multiplex PCR. The data show about 40,000 clones, around 87% seen once. Sequenced: PBMCs. This TCR derives from a woman in her fifties or sixties with lung cancer.

The CDR3, as DNA: TGTGCCAGCAGACCCGGGGGACAGGAGGTCTACGAGCAGTACTTC. This gives the protein CASRPGGQEVYEQYF. This chain links TRBV6-5 with TRBJ2-7; 8 nucleotides match TRBD1. Trimming took 6 bases from V and 3 from J; bases not matched to a gene: 10. The CDR3 loop spans 15 amino acids. Germline CDR1 reads MNHEY; CDR2 reads SVGAGI.